The 7 T cell receptor beta chains listed next were all sequenced from one sample in a study of a mutant IDH1 vaccine in newly diagnosed glioma. Assay used: immunoSEQ multiplex PCR; TCRdb lists only in-frame clones, some missing. The sample contains tens of thousands of clones, 75% to 85% of which appear only once. Which antigens these TCRs recognize remains unknown. Time point given: week 5, during vaccination. It was 300 ug of mutant IDH1 20-mer peptide that made up each vaccine dose, given with topical imiquimod. The sample consisted of PBMCs, taken from a glioma patient whose treatment included an IDH1 peptide vaccine. The receptors originated from a man aged 40-49 years with glioma.

V usage is TRBV5-1 and J usage is TRBJ2-4; D is unclear. Trimming cost V 4 bases and J 4 bases, with 15 bases left between them. The CDR3 is 15 residues long. Germline CDR1 SGHRS, CDR2 YFSETQ. The CDR3: CASSLHPATKNIQYF. As DNA, the CDR3 is TGCGCCAGCAGCCTGCACCCGGCCACTAAAAACATTCAGTACTTC.

The V and J genes are TRBV7-7 and TRBJ2-5; 11 nucleotides line up with TRBD2. Germline V gene sequence: CDR1 SSHAT, CDR2 FNYEAQ (reference sequence). The CDR3 contains 15 residues. Trimming cost V 5 bases and J 3 bases; bases outside gene matches: 5. This CDR3 reads CASSTGLAGKETQYF. CDR3 DNA: TGTGCCAGCAGCACCGGACTAGCGGGCAAAGAGACCCAGTACTTC.

In this sample, this clone turned up a few times. This sequence joins TRBV21-1 and TRBJ1-4. TRBV21-1 counts as a pseudogene. The CDR3 is 16 residues long. In DNA, the CDR3 is TGTGCCAGCAGCAAGCGAGGTTTGGGGGTTAGTCGGAAACTGTTTTTT. Protein: CASSKRGLGVSRKLFF.

This clone was seen just once. V gene TRBV13 combines with J gene TRBJ2-3; D is unresolved. Germline CDR1 PRHDT, CDR2 FYEKMQ (reference sequence). CDR3 length: 13 amino acids. V lost 1 base and J 3 bases, leaving 5 bases between the germline ends. The CDR3, as DNA: TGTGCCAGCAGCTTAGAAACTACAGATACGCAGTATTTT. It translates to CASSLETTDTQYF.

V usage is TRBV5-6 and J usage is TRBJ2-1, with TRBD2 matching over 10 bases. From germline, CDR1 is SGHDT and CDR2 YYEEEE. Unmatched junction bases numbered 18, after V lost 5 bases and J lost 10 bases. The CDR3 contains 17 residues. The CDR3 DNA sequence: TGTGCCAGCAGTTCCTACAAGCGGGGGGGGACCGTCGGGGAGCAGTTCTTC. Translated: CASSSYKRGGTVGEQFF.

The J gene is TRBJ2-7, the V gene TRBV5-8; perhaps TRBD1 as D (6 bases). Trimming left V 2 bases short and J 0 bases short, with 9 bases between. The CDR3 length is 14 residues. Germline V lookup: CDR1 SGHTS, CDR2 YDEGEE. The DNA of the CDR3 is TGTGCCAGCAGCTTAGGACAGAACTCCTACGAGCAGTACTTC. It translates to CASSLGQNSYEQYF.

This clone is a singleton in its sample. This rearrangement joins TRBV6-5 to TRBJ1-2; D possibly corresponds to TRBD1 (5 bases). Per the germline V gene, CDR1 is MNHEY and CDR2 is SVGAGI. Deletions cut 2 bases from V and 1 base from J, with 14 bases between. The CDR3 runs 16 residues. CDR3 residues: CASSYHRGGSNYGYTF. The CDR3 DNA reads TGTGCCAGCAGTTACCACCGTGGGGGGAGTAACTATGGCTACACCTTC.